This T cell receptor (beta chain) was captured in a study of blood T cell repertoires in COVID-19. Study in general: Samples of COVID-19 (acute and convalescent) were obtained from the United States, Italy and Spain. T cells, B-cell-depleted T cells, or PBMCs supplied cDNA or gDNA.

Germline V gene lookup returns CDR1 KGHDR and CDR2 SFDVKD. This CDR3 has 15 amino acids. V lost 2 bases and J lost 7; bases outside the gene matches: 4. Original methodology: Amplified reference gene primers provided the basis for estimating nucleated cell counts. Assay used: immunoSEQ multiplex PCR; TCRdb lists only in-frame clones, some missing. V, J and clone size were drawn from that table, and D and trimming were deduced from the DNA. Among 65,000 to 80,000 clones listed, around 87% were seen once. V and J are TRBV24-1 and TRBJ1-4, with 9 positions matching TRBD1. Input material: peripheral blood. The TCR originated in a man over 45 with active COVID-19. The CDR3 protein is CATSDSGQGGEKLFF. For the CDR3, the DNA is TGTGCCACCAGTGATTCGGGACAGGGAGGTGAAAAACTGTTTTTT.